The entry below describes one TCR beta chain. The sample is drawn from a study of T cells in localized non-small cell lung cancer. V dropped 8 bases and J dropped 1 base, with 11 bases sitting between them. The CDR3 length is 13 residues. Germline V lookup: CDR1 LNHDA, CDR2 SQIVND (reference sequence). Sequencing was performed with immunoSEQ multiplex PCR; in TCRdb, only in-frame clones are kept and a portion is missing. The data show about 70,000 clones, around 85% seen once. The clonotype originates from a male donor aged 60 or over with stage III squamous cell lung carcinoma. The chain carries TRBV19 and TRBJ1-1; tentatively, D is TRBD1 (6 bases). This material consisted of peripheral blood, taken before any cancer treatment. The CDR3 sequence: CASSTQGNTEAFF. Written as DNA, the CDR3 is TGTGCCAGTTCGACACAGGGGAACACTGAAGCTTTCTTT.